This T cell receptor (beta chain) was sequenced during a study of cytomegalovirus exposure and HLA in healthy donors. Germline lookup yields CDR1 MNHEY and CDR2 SVGAGI. The CDR3 length is 15 residues. V lost 0 bases to trimming and J lost 0 bases, with 8 bases between them. This clone was observed a handful of times. 60 Vbeta and 13 Jbeta primers were used in PCR. Only in-frame clones appear in the TCRdb table, and some are missing; sequencing was by immunoSEQ multiplex PCR. This sample has some 140,000 clones; nearly 80% occur once, and the top ten carry roughly 13%. This TCR was recovered from a man between 25 and 39 years old in good health and CMV-seropositive. V gene TRBV6-5 combines with J gene TRBJ1-1; D uncertain. The sequencing input was PBMCs. Here the CDR3 DNA reads TGTGCCAGCAGTTACTCTACAGAGCTGAACACTGAAGCTTTCTTT. Its protein is CASSYSTELNTEAFF.